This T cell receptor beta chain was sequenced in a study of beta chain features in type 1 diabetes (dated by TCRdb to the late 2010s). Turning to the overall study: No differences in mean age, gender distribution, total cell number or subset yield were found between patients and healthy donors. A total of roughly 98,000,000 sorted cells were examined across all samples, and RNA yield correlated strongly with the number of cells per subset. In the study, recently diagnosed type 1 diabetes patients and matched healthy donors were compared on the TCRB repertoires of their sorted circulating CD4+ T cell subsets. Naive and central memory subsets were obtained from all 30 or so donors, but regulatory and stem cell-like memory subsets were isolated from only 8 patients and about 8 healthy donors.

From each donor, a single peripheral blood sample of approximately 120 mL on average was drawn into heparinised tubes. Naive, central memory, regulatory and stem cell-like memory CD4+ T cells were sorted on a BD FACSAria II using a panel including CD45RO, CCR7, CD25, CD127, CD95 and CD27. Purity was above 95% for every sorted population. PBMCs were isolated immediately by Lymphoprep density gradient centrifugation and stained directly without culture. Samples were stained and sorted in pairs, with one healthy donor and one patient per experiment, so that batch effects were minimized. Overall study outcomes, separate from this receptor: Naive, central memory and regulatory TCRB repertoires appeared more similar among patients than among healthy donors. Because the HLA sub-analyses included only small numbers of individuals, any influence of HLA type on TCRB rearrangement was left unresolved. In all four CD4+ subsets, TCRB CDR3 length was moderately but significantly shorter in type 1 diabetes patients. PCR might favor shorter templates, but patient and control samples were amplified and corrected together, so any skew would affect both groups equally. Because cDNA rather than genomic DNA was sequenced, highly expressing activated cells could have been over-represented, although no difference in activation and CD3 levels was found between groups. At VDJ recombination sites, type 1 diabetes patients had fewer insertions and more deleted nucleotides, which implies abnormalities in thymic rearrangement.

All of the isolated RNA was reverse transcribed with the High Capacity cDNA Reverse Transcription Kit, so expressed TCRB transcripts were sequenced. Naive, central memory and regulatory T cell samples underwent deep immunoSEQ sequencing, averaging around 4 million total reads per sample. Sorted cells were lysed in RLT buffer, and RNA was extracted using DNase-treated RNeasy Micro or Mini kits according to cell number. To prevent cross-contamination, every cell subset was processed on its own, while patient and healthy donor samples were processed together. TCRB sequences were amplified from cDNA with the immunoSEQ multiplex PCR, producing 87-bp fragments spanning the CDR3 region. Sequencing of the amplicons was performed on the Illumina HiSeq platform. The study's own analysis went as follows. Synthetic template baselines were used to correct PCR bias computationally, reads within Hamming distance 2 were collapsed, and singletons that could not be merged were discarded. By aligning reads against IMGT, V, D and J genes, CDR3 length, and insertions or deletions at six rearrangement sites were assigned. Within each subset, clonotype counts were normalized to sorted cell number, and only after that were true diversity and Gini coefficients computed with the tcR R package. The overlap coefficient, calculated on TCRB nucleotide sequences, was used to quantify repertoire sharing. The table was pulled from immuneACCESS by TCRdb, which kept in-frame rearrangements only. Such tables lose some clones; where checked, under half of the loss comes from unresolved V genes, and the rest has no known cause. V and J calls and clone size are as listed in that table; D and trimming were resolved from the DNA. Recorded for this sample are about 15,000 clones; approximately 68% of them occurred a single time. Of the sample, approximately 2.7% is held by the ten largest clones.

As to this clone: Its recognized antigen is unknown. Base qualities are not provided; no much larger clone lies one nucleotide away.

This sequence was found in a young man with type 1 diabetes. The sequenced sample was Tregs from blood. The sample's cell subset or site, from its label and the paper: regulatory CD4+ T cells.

In nucleotide form, the sequence is TGTGCCAGCAGGCCCTTTGACAGACCCTACGAGCAGTACTTC. Its protein is CASRPFDRPYEQYF. The receptor chain draws on TRBV6-1 and TRBJ2-7, with TRBD1 tentatively as D gene (5 bases match). The germline V gene specifies MNHNS as CDR1 and SASEGT as CDR2. The CDR3, cysteine through phenylalanine, is 14 amino acids long. The entry retains the CDR3 DNA only, 42 bases that are in frame from base 1. V is shortened by 6 bases, J by 2 bases, and the region joining them spans 14 bases.